Sequencing of this T cell receptor (beta chain) was carried out in a study of cytomegalovirus exposure and HLA in healthy donors (dated by TCRdb to the late 2010s). Background for the entire study: An earlier analysis of under 600 of the donors reported approximately 290 Gb of sequence data and more than 90 million unique TCR beta sequences from about 200 million T cells. The T cell repertoires of 550 to 850 subjects were profiled by immunosequencing and related to cytomegalovirus serostatus. Four to six DR-DQ haplotypes were handled as single units for association and clustering, since linkage in the cohort was strong. The aim of the study was to test whether cataloging public T cell receptors could identify signatures of past pathogen exposure. To study patterns of TCR occurrence, a later analysis re-analyzed previously published TCR beta repertoires from around 700 donors and added high-resolution HLA genotyping. In a later genetic analysis, genome-wide SNP genotypes for about three fifths of the roughly 670 donors were used, and that subset was treated as a discovery cohort. On average, roughly 200,000 unique TCR beta nucleotide sequences were sequenced per donor among a few hundred genotyped donors of the cohort, with roughly 18% of those sequences being non-productive. Every discovery cohort repertoire had been produced on one sequencing platform. Among the roughly 370 genotyped donors, approximately 81% belonged to the genetic ancestry cluster associated with self-reported Caucasian donors. Typing coverage differed by locus: A, B, C, DRB1 and DQB1 were typed in about 629-640 donors, DQA1 in 522, DPA1 in approximately 600, and DPB1 in around 440. Besides the first cohort of approximately 670 subjects, a separate validation cohort made up of 95 to 150 different subjects was used. To predict cytomegalovirus infection status, the study brought together high-throughput TCR immunosequencing, statistical association of individual TCRs with disease status, and machine learning. An early release covering roughly 600 HLA-typed donors comprised about 300 gigabases of sequencing data and tens of millions of unique TCR sequences. The later analysis used no new phenotypic data to find candidate immune exposures, relying instead on TCR beta sequences and their occurrence across donors. Donor age, sex, ethnicity and CMV serostatus were collected together with the repertoire data. An earlier analysis of nearly 600 of the donors applied high-throughput TCR beta sequencing to assess whether each TCR beta V gene segment acted as functional or pseudogenic. HLA typing covered class I and class II loci at four-digit resolution. Broad study findings and their caveats: A group of highly shared sequence variants was considered likely to be a technical artifact of the sequencing pipeline. Cytomegalovirus status was reported to be diagnosed by the classifier with high specificity and sensitivity in both the original and validation cohorts. A later genetic analysis reported fewer N-insertions in productive TCRs among donors in an Asian-associated ancestry cluster than the roughly 620-donor mean. When HLA alleles, especially DR and DQ, strongly co-occurred, attributing TCR associations to individual alleles was difficult. Most CMV-associated TCR beta chains appeared to be HLA-restricted in a later analysis, and the HLA associations seemed to be driven largely by CMV exposure. A further reported finding was that TCR beta sequences accurately predicted the HLA-A and HLA-B alleles for most subjects in the first cohort. It was suggested by the authors that the approach could potentially be generalized to other disease states and immunological phenotypes. Several of the top co-occurrence clusters appeared to be linked to parvovirus B19, influenza, CMV and Epstein-Barr virus, according to a later analysis. Correlated functional status among segregating V segments might reflect linkage disequilibrium, but an unknown experimental factor could not be ruled out. Because counts were too low, about 18 rarely observed V segments, including chromosome 9 orphons, were excluded from the earlier analysis of some 590 of the donors. Roughly uniform sequencing depth across donors was assumed in presence/absence analyses, although this assumption may not hold. The study gave a list of about 160 TCR beta chains associated with cytomegalovirus. Most TCR sequences were seen in very few donors, while some public TCRs were found in many individuals. Because HLA typing was unavailable for some donors at each locus, only the typed subset was used in association tests. At a false discovery rate of 0.05, a later analysis linked 16,951 TCR beta sequences to specific HLA alleles. The cohort was sequenced for TCR beta chains only, and without alpha or paired-chain data the features that could be detected were limited. In vitro tests confirmed that a few of the cytomegalovirus-associated TCR beta chains recognize cytomegalovirus antigens. An earlier analysis of approximately 540 of the donors showed that most TCR beta V segments appeared in productive rearrangements either about 87% or about 30% of the time, which broadly matched IMGT annotations. A later analysis found that TCR association rates varied across HLA loci, with DRB1 alleles showing the most associated TCRs and HLA-C alleles the fewest. For the cohort, immune exposure information was limited to CMV serostatus. V-gene and J-gene trimming of TCR beta chains was associated with a missense DCLRE1C variant in a later genetic analysis, and the association was replicated in an independent cohort. In a later analysis, HLA-associated TCR beta chains showed more clonal expansion and lower generation probabilities than non-associated chains that were equally common.

The library was made by the immunoSEQ multiplex PCR assay. For the multiplex PCR, a mixture combining 60 forward primers for TCR Vbeta segments and 13 reverse primers for TCR Jbeta segments was used. The CDR3 region of rearranged TCR beta genes was amplified from genomic DNA by a multiplex PCR assay. Amplified TCR beta libraries were sequenced as 87-base-pair reads on the Illumina HiSeq System. From the authors' description of their analysis: In a later analysis, 77 million or so unique TCR beta chains were counted across the approximately 620 repertoires, and roughly 9.9 million of these chains were shared by at least two donors. Raw reads were error-corrected and collapsed into unique sequences by a nearest-neighbor algorithm in which closely related sequences were merged to remove PCR and sequencing errors. V, D and J gene segments were assigned by aligning CDR3 sequences to IMGT reference sequences. Each retained sequence needed at least a six-nucleotide match to both a V gene segment and a J gene segment. A rearrangement counted as productive if the CDR3 had no stop codons and remained in frame with V and J, and every other rearrangement counted as non-productive. CDR3 was defined by IMGT convention, running from the second conserved V-encoded cysteine to the conserved J-encoded phenylalanine. The earlier analysis of approximately 590 of the donors excluded any sequence lacking an unambiguous match to a single V gene segment. An earlier analysis of 500 to 600 of the donors classified V segments as functional when productive rearrangements were above 56.7% and as segregating when the standard deviation between donors was above 5%. To diagnose cytomegalovirus status from the catalog of TCR beta chain sequences, a statistical classification framework was built. A later analysis assigned V and J genes by comparing TCR nucleotide sequences with IMGT/GENE-DB human TR gene sequences. A later analysis assigned CDR3 sequences and most-parsimonious VDJ recombination scenarios with the TCRdist pipeline. In a later analysis, each TCR beta chain was defined by its CDR3 amino acid sequence together with its V-gene family, and reads without a unique V-gene family were excluded. As a way to deal with suspected cross-contamination and a sequencing artifact, a later analysis dropped 500 to 700 nucleotide sequences that were highly shared and had low generation probability. A later analysis calculated a clonal expansion index for each public chain from normalized within-repertoire ranks of inferred template counts. A later analysis computed generation probabilities with a VDJ recombination model fitted to out-of-frame rearrangements, and checked the results against IGoR. In a later analysis, TCR-TCR, TCR-HLA and TCR-CMV co-occurrence was scored with hypergeometric tests, and a repertoire-size bias correction was applied to TCR pairs. False discovery rates were estimated in a later analysis by permuting HLA or CMV assignments 20 times. A later analysis grouped co-occurring TCRs with DBSCAN, adding TCRdist sequence similarity when clustering within HLA-allele-positive subsets. For co-occurrence clustering, repertoires with fewer than 30,000 or more than 120,000 public chains were excluded, along with four to six repertoires with anomalous nucleotide sharing. The source is immuneACCESS, and TCRdb retained only in-frame sequences with V and J called. Part of the clones is not carried over; for the studies checked, unresolved V genes explain less than half of this, and the remainder is unexplained. The D gene and trimming were derived from the DNA, and the V and J assignments and clone size from that table. The record for this sample contains about 200,000 clones. 0.9% to 1.4% of the sample lies in the top ten.

Notes on this clone: Its antigen remains unidentified.

The cohort comprised fewer than 700 healthy bone marrow donors. At the time of sampling, all cohort members were nominally healthy, though unrecorded immune exposures were likely present. The donor tested CMV seropositive and was one of the 289 seropositive cohort members. A peripheral blood sample was collected from each donor, and TCR beta sequencing was performed on peripheral blood mononuclear cells. Genomic DNA extraction from the blood cell samples was performed with the Qiagen DNeasy Blood Extraction Kit. Sequenced input: PBMCs. The source is a girl aged 2 to 9 in good health and CMV-seropositive.

The nucleotides are TGTGCCTGGAGCCATGGGACAGGAGCTGCCTACGAGCAGTACTTC. Its product reads: CAWSHGTGAAYEQYF. The chain joins TRBV30 to TRBJ2-7; 8 central bases correspond to TRBD1. Relative to germline, V is missing 3 bases and J is missing 2 bases, with 9 bases of the junction outside any gene match. The germline V gene (reference sequence) specifies GTSNPN as CDR1 and SVGIG as CDR2. Reading from cysteine to phenylalanine, the CDR3 counts 15 amino acids. The only DNA kept is the CDR3, 45 bases in frame from the first base.